This T cell receptor beta chain was retrieved from a study of blood T cell repertoires in COVID-19. Measured with immunoSEQ multiplex PCR; TCRdb has only the in-frame clones, and not every one. The sample contains some 250,000 clones, approximately 83% of which appear only once. The source is a woman aged 30 to 39 who had recovered from COVID-19. The source material was peripheral blood.

Here the CDR3 reads CASSNSGSGNEQFF. CDR3 DNA: TGTGCCAGTAGTAACTCCGGGTCCGGAAATGAGCAGTTCTTC. This rearrangement joins TRBV19 to TRBJ2-1, with D hard to call. Germline CDR1 is LNHDA and CDR2 is SQIVND (reference sequence). The CDR3 extends over 14 amino acids. Trimming shortened V by 4 bases and J by 7 bases, and 14 bases separated the two germline ends.